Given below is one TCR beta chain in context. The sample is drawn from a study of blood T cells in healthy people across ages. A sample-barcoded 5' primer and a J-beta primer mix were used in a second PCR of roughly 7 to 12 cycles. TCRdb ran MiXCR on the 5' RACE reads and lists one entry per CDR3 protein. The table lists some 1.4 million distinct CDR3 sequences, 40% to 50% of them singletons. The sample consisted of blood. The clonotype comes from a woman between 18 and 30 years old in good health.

CDR3 protein: CASSSPGAGLQETQYF. In DNA, the CDR3 is TGTGCCAGCAGCTCGCCAGGGGCGGGACTCCAAGAGACCCAGTACTTC. The genes are TRBV7-9 and TRBJ2-5; D possibly uses TRBD1 or TRBD2 (6 bases each). Germline CDR1 and CDR2: SEHNR and FQNEAQ (reference sequence). This CDR3 spans 16 amino acids. Trimming shortened V by 4 bases and J by 1 base, and 16 bases separated the two germline ends.